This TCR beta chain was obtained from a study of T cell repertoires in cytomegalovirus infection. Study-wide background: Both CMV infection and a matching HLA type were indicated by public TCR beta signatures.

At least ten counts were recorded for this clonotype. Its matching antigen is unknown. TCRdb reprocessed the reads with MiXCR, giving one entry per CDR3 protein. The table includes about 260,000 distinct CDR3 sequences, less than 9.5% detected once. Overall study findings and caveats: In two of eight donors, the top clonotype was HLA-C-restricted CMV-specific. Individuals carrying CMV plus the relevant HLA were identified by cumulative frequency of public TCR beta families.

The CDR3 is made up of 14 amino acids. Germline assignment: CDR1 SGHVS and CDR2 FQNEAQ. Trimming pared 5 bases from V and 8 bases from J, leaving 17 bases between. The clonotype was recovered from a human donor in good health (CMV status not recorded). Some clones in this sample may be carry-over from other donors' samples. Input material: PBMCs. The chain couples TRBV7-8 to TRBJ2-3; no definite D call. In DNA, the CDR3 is TGTGCCAGCAGCGGATCTTCAGCAGCTGGTACGCAGTATTTT. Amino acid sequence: CASSGSSAAGTQYF.